There are a few counts of the clone carrying this T cell receptor (beta chain). Antigen: not known. The sample is drawn from a study of T-cell reconstitution after alpha-beta-depleted transplantation in children. Findings and caveats of the study: From newly produced T cells came most of the T-cell counts and diversity one year after transplant. As was reported, about two months after transplant, alpha-beta T cells came from several hundred expanded graft clones.

Germline V CDR1 and CDR2: MGHRA, YSYEKL. The CDR3 has 14 amino acids. V dropped 3 bases and J dropped 9 bases, with 15 bases sitting between them. This sample's TCRbeta library carried unique molecular identifier barcodes. MiXCR, applied by TCRdb to the PCR reads, yields one record per CDR3 protein. The sample holds about 830,000 distinct CDR3 sequences, 16% seen once. This sequence originates from a male patient between 10 and 17 years old who had a stem cell transplant for acute lymphoblastic leukemia, so the T cells may come from the graft donor. This material consisted of PBMCs, mostly from graft donor cells, taken 360 days after TCRalphabeta/CD19-depleted stem cell transplant. V is TRBV4-1 and J is TRBJ2-1; a weak D match, TRBD2 (5 bases). CDR3 loop: CASSQGGLDGEQFF. The CDR3 coding sequence is TGCGCCAGCAGCCAGGGCGGGCTAGACGGTGAGCAGTTCTTC.